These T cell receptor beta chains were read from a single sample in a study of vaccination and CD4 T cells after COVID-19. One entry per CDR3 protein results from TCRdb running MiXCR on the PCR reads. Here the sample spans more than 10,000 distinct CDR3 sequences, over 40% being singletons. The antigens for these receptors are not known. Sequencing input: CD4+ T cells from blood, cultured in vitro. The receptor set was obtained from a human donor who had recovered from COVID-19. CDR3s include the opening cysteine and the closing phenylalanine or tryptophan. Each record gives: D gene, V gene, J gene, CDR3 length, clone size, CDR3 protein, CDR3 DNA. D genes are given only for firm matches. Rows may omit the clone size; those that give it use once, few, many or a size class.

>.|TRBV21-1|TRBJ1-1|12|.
CCSATGFTEAFF
TGTTGTTCCGCGACAGGGTTCACTGAAGCTTTCTTT
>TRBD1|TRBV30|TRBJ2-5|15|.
CAWSVGTGRMETQYF
TGTGCCTGGAGTGTAGGGACAGGGAGGATGGAGACCCAGTACTTC
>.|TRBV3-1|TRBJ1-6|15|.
CASSLPGQDNPPLHF
TGTGCCAGCAGCCTCCCGGGACAAGATAATCCACCCCTCCACTTT
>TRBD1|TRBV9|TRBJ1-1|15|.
CASSVQTGVNTEAFF
TGTGCCAGCAGCGTCCAGACAGGGGTGAACACTGAAGCTTTCTTT
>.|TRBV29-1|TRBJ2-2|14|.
CSAGSGTHTGELFF
TGCAGCGCCGGCTCCGGGACACACACCGGGGAGCTGTTTTTT
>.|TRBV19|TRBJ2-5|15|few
CASSIGQLEQETQYF
TGTGCCAGTAGTATAGGACAGTTAGAACAAGAGACCCAGTACTTC
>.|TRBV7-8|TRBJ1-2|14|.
CASSFGVEGYGYTF
TGTGCCAGCAGCTTTGGGGTAGAAGGCTATGGCTACACCTTC
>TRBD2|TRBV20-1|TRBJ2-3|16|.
CSARDPSGGAKDTQYF
TGCAGTGCTAGAGACCCTAGCGGGGGGGCTAAAGATACGCAGTATTTT
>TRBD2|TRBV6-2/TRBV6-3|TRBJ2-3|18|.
CASSPYLRRGGITDTQYF
TGTGCCAGCAGTCCCTATTTGCGGCGGGGGGGGATCACAGATACGCAGTATTTT
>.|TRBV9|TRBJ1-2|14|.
CASSVDGRGDGYTF
TGTGCCAGCAGCGTAGATGGTCGGGGGGATGGCTACACCTTC
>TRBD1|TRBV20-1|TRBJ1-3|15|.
CSARDRQGATNTIYF
TGCAGTGCTAGAGACCGACAGGGGGCCACTAACACCATATATTTT
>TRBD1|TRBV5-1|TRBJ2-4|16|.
CASSFGQALAKNIQYF
TGCGCCAGCAGCTTCGGACAGGCATTAGCCAAAAACATTCAGTACTTC
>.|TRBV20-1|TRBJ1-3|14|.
CSARDGRDGNTIYF
TGCAGTGCTAGAGACGGCAGGGACGGAAACACCATATATTTT
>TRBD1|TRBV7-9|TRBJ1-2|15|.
CASSSLRQGYYGYTF
TGTGCCAGCAGCTCACTCCGACAGGGCTATTATGGCTACACCTTC
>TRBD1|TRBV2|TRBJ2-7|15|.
CASRRGGTGTYEQYF
TGTGCCAGCAGGAGGGGAGGGACAGGGACCTACGAGCAGTACTTC
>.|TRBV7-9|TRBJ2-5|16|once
CASSLGLVESRETQYF
TGTGCCAGCAGCTTAGGCCTCGTCGAAAGTCGAGAGACCCAGTACTTC
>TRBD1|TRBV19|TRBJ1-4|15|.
CASCRTGWTNEKLFF
TGTGCCAGCTGCCGGACAGGGTGGACTAATGAAAAACTGTTTTTT
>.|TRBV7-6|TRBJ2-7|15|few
CASSLLGRGTHEQYF
TGTGCCAGCAGCTTATTAGGCCGGGGAACCCACGAGCAGTACTTC
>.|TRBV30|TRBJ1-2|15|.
CAWSPGLLRNYGYTF
TGTGCCTGGAGCCCCGGACTTCTAAGGAACTATGGCTACACCTTC
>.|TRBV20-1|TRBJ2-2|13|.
CSARDLATGELFF
TGCAGTGCTAGAGATCTAGCGACCGGGGAGCTGTTTTTT
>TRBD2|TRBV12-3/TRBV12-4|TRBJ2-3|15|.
CASMVAGGSTDTQYF
TGTGCCAGCATGGTAGCGGGGGGGAGCACAGATACGCAGTATTTT
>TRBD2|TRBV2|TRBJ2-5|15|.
CASTRLAGVEETQYF
TGTGCCAGCACGAGACTAGCGGGGGTTGAAGAGACCCAGTACTTC
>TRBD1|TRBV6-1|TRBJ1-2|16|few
CASSGTGGGQSFPYTF
TGTGCCAGCAGTGGTACTGGGGGGGGACAGTCCTTTCCCTACACCTTC
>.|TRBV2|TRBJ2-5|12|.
CASSEARDLTYF
TGTGCCAGCAGTGAGGCCCGGGACTTGACGTACTTC
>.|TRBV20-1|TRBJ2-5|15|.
CSARDQGLGGETQYF
TGCAGTGCTAGAGATCAGGGGCTGGGTGGTGAGACCCAGTACTTC
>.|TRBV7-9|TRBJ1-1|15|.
CASSSLGGGNTEAFF
TGTGCCAGCAGCTCCCTGGGCGGGGGGAACACTGAAGCTTTCTTT
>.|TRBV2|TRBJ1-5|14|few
CASREQGGNQPQHF
TGTGCCAGCAGGGAACAGGGTGGCAATCAGCCCCAGCATTTT
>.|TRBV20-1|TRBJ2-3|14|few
CSADLAASTDTQYF
TGCAGTGCTGACCTAGCAGCTAGCACAGATACGCAGTATTTT
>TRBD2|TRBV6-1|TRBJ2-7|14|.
CASSNSGGGYEQYF
TGTGCCAGCAGTAACAGCGGGGGCGGGTACGAGCAGTACTTC
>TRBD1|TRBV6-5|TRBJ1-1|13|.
CASSLGQGTEAFF
TGTGCCAGCAGTTTGGGACAGGGCACTGAAGCTTTCTTT
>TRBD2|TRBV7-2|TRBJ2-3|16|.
CASSSRLAGGTDTQYF
TGTGCCAGCAGCTCCCGACTAGCGGGGGGGACAGATACGCAGTATTTT
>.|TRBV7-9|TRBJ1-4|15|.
CASRLSGATNEKLFF
TGTGCCAGCAGACTATCAGGGGCAACTAATGAAAAACTGTTTTTT
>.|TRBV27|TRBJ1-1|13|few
CASREGQNTEAFF
TGTGCCAGCAGGGAGGGGCAGAACACTGAAGCTTTCTTT
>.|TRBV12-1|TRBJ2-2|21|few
CASSLRLAGDNNLANTGELFF
TGTGCCAGCAGCTTAAGACTAGCGGGGGACAACAATCTCGCGAACACCGGGGAGCTGTTTTTT
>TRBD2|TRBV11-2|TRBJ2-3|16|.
CASSARLAGITDTQYF
TGTGCCAGCAGCGCCCGACTAGCGGGGATCACAGATACGCAGTATTTT
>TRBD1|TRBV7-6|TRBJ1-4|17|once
CASSRTQGAPGYEKLFF
TGTGCCAGCAGCCGTACTCAGGGGGCGCCGGGGTATGAAAAACTGTTTTTT
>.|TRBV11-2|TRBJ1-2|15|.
CASSFEQGFNYGYTF
TGTGCCAGCAGCTTTGAACAGGGATTTAACTATGGCTACACCTTC
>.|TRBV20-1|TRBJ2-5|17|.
CSASTMSGDWDRETQYF
TGCAGTGCTTCTACAATGTCGGGGGATTGGGATCGAGAGACCCAGTACTTC
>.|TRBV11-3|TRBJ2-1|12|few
CASSLDGQPRFF
TGTGCCAGCAGCTTAGATGGACAGCCTCGGTTCTTC
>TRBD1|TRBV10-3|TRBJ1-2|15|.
CAISESDRESYGYTF
TGTGCCATCAGTGAGTCGGACAGGGAGAGCTATGGCTACACCTTC
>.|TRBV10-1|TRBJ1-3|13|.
CASSDGTGSHVYF
TGCGCCAGCAGTGACGGCACAGGATCCCATGTGTATTTT
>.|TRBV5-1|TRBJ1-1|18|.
CASSSTGSASSMNTEAFF
TGCGCCAGCAGCTCCACAGGGAGCGCGTCGTCCATGAACACTGAAGCTTTCTTT
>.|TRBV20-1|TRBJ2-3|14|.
CSASNEATTDTQYF
TGCAGTGCTAGTAACGAGGCCACCACAGATACGCAGTATTTT
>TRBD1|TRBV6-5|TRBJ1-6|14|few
CASSLDRGRSPLHF
TGTGCCAGCAGTTTAGACAGGGGCAGGTCACCCCTCCACTTT
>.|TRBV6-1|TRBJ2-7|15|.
CASKLAGEGSYEQYF
TGTGCCAGCAAGTTGGCAGGGGAGGGCTCCTACGAGCAGTACTTC